The source of this T cell receptor (beta chain) is a study of regulatory T cells. The study, taken as a whole, reports: Hydrophobic residues at CDR3 positions 6 and 7 were enriched in conventional CD4+ T cells of CD3G-deficient patients.

Deletions cut 2 bases from V and 3 bases from J, with 9 bases between. Germline CDR1 KGHSH, CDR2 LQKENI. This CDR3 region has 14 residues. The PCR used 52 TRBV and 13 TRBJ primers. Using immunoSEQ multiplex PCR, the repertoire was profiled, and TCRdb retains in-frame clones only, with some absent. The sample has over 30,000 clones; over 85% are singletons. About this clone itself: The antigen is undetermined.

The receptor was isolated from a child aged 2-9 years with CD3G deficiency. The sequenced sample consisted of conventional CD4+ T cells sorted from blood. The J gene is TRBJ2-3, the V gene TRBV18; D not resolved. The CDR3: CASSPVEFTDTQYF. CDR3 nucleotide sequence: TGTGCCAGCTCACCAGTAGAATTTACAGATACGCAGTATTTT.